This T cell receptor beta chain was identified in a study of early T cells in non-severe SARS-CoV-2 infection. Study-level information: It was bulk RNA from unsorted whole blood that was sequenced, and the chains were unpaired. Findings and limits, study-wide: Anti-spike CD8 responses were favored in VDJdb matching, and private and CD4 specificities were missed.

This clonotype was observed at least ten times. Its antigen is not identified. The germline CDR1 and CDR2 sequences are SNHLY and FYNNEI. Deletions cut 7 bases from V and 3 bases from J, with 3 bases between. This CDR3 has 10 amino acids. Individual cDNA molecules received unique molecular identifiers during library preparation. TCRdb passed the 5' RACE reads through MiXCR, listing each CDR3 protein once. The sample has about 31,000 distinct CDR3 sequences, around 5.8% seen once; the top ten hold less than 6.5%. Sequencing used whole blood. The sequence derives from an adult who was a healthcare worker with PCR-confirmed SARS-CoV-2 infection or an uninfected control (not recorded which). The genes are TRBV2 and TRBJ2-5, with D unclear. Here the CDR3 DNA reads TGTGCCAGCACGAAAGAGACCCAGTACTTC. This sequence encodes CASTKETQYF.